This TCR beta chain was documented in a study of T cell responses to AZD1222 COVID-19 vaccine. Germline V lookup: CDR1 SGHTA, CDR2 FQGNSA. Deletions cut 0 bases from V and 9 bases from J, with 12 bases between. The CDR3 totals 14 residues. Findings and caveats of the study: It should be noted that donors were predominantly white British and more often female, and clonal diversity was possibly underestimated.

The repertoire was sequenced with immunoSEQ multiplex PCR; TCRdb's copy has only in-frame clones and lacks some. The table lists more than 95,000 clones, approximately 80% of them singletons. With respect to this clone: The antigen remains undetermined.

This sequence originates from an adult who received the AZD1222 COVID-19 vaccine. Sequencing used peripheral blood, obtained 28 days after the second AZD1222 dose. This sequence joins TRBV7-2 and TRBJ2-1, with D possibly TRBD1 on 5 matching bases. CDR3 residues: CASSLAGVRGEQFF. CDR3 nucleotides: TGTGCCAGCAGCTTAGCTGGCGTTAGGGGTGAGCAGTTCTTC.